A selection of T cell receptor beta chains follows, all from one sample in a study of blood T cell repertoires in COVID-19. Profiling relied on immunoSEQ multiplex PCR, and the TCRdb table lists in-frame clones only, not all of them. The sample lists approximately 200,000 clones; less than 90% were seen once. The sample comprised peripheral blood. These receptors came from a man aged 40-49 years with active or convalescent COVID-19. Each CDR3 is given with its conserved first and last residue. The order of the fields is D gene, J gene, V gene, clone size, CDR3 protein, CDR3 DNA. The D gene is left open where the match is weak. Not every row has a clone size; where given, it reads once, few, many or a size class.

- | TRBJ2-7 | TRBV3-1/TRBV3-2 | - | CASSHAGAYEQYF | TGTGCCAGCAGCCATGCCGGGGCCTACGAGCAGTACTTC
- | TRBJ1-1 | TRBV6-5 | once | CASSLLQGTNTEAFF | TGTGCCAGCAGTCTTTTACAGGGAACGAACACTGAAGCTTTCTTT
- | TRBJ2-7 | TRBV20-1 | - | CSAPTYEQYF | TGCAGTGCTCCTACCTACGAGCAGTACTTC
- | TRBJ1-3 | TRBV3-1/TRBV3-2 | few | CASSPGGFGNTIYF | TGTGCCAGCAGCCCTGGCGGTTTCGGAAACACCATATATTTT
- | TRBJ2-7 | TRBV3-1/TRBV3-2 | - | CASSPAGPGEQYF | TGTGCCAGCAGCCCTGCTGGACCGGGGGAGCAGTACTTC
- | TRBJ2-7 | TRBV2 | - | CASSAGGKRDEQYF | TGTGCCAGCAGTGCGGGGGGCAAAAGGGACGAGCAGTACTTC
TRBD1 | TRBJ1-2 | TRBV10-3 | - | CAIRGTGGLYGYTF | TGTGCCATCAGGGGGACAGGGGGCCTCTATGGCTACACCTTC
TRBD1 | TRBJ1-6 | TRBV6-4 | - | CASSESTPGTGRHNSPLHF | TGTGCCAGCAGTGAATCCACACCCGGGACAGGGAGGCATAATTCACCCCTCCACTTT
- | TRBJ2-5 | TRBV28 | - | CASSLLDSQEWETQYF | TGTGCCAGCAGTCTTCTGGACAGCCAAGAATGGGAGACCCAGTACTTC
- | TRBJ1-1 | TRBV4-1 | - | CASSQDGGGLKAFF | TGCGCCAGCAGCCAAGATGGAGGAGGGTTGAAAGCTTTCTTT
TRBD1 | TRBJ2-7 | TRBV19 | - | CASSIEGRTGYHEQYF | TGTGCCAGTAGTATAGAGGGTCGGACAGGGTACCACGAGCAGTACTTC
TRBD1 | TRBJ1-2 | TRBV9 | - | CASSTRTGVFYGYTF | TGTGCCAGCAGCACCCGGACAGGGGTATTCTATGGCTACACCTTC
TRBD1 | TRBJ1-2 | TRBV28 | - | CASSLPLGQGRRGYTF | TGTGCCAGCAGTTTACCTCTTGGACAGGGTCGACGTGGCTACACCTTC
- | TRBJ2-3 | TRBV15 | once | CATSRETGLSTDTQYF | TGTGCCACCAGCAGAGAAACAGGACTAAGCACAGATACGCAGTATTTT
TRBD1 | TRBJ2-5 | TRBV5-1 | - | CASWNRDRGLETQYF | TGCGCCAGCTGGAACCGGGACAGGGGGTTAGAGACCCAGTACTTC
- | TRBJ1-4 | TRBV19 | - | CASSRGQGEKLFF | TGTGCCAGTAGTAGGGGACAAGGGGAAAAACTGTTTTTT
TRBD1 | TRBJ2-7 | TRBV5-1 | - | CASSLGGTGLSYEQYF | TGCGCCAGCAGCTTGGGAGGGACAGGGCTATCCTACGAGCAGTACTTC
TRBD1 | TRBJ2-5 | TRBV12-5 | - | CASGSGQVGEETQYF | TGTGCTAGTGGATCTGGACAGGTCGGGGAAGAGACCCAGTACTTC
TRBD1 | TRBJ1-5 | TRBV7-8 | once | CASSFPDRVGQPQHF | TGTGCCAGCAGCTTTCCTGACAGGGTTGGTCAGCCCCAGCATTTT
- | TRBJ1-1 | TRBV5-6 | - | CASSLPQGLSEAFF | TGTGCCAGCAGCTTGCCCCAGGGGCTCAGTGAAGCTTTCTTT
- | TRBJ1-1 | TRBV14 | - | CASSQVTGLVEATEAFF | TGTGCCAGCAGCCAAGTCACGGGTTTAGTCGAGGCCACTGAAGCTTTCTTT
TRBD1 | TRBJ1-2 | TRBV7-3 | - | CASSLRQGHGYTF | TGTGCCAGCAGCCTAAGACAGGGACATGGCTACACCTTC
- | TRBJ1-1 | TRBV4-1 | - | CASSLRDTPNTEAFF | TGCGCCAGCAGCCTCCGGGACACTCCGAACACTGAAGCTTTCTTT
- | TRBJ1-5 | TRBV28 | - | CASSIVGGASQPQHF | TGTGCCAGCAGTATCGTGGGGGGGGCCAGTCAGCCCCAGCATTTT
- | TRBJ1-2 | TRBV11-2 | - | CASSSVTTGEIYGYTF | TGTGCCAGCAGCTCAGTGACGACAGGAGAAATCTATGGCTACACCTTC
- | TRBJ1-2 | TRBV4-2 | - | CASSQALGGNYGYTF | TGTGCCAGCAGCCAGGCCCTCGGAGGTAACTATGGCTACACCTTC